This TCR beta chain comes out of a study of shared clonotypes between healthy human individuals. Trimming pared 2 bases from V and 10 bases from J, leaving 11 bases between. The CDR3 runs to 12 residues. Germline V CDR1 and CDR2: GTSNPN, SVGIG (reference sequence). Notes on this clone: Given a far larger clone just one base away, this is likely a sequencing read error.

Original processing methods: Junction-only immunoSEQ sequences carried no quality scores, so filtering differed. The table came from immunoSEQ multiplex PCR; TCRdb's copy has only in-frame clones and leaves some out. For V, J and clone size, that table is used; D and trimming come from the DNA. Seen here are hundreds of thousands of clones, around 77% observed once, and the top ten hold around 12%. This rearrangement joins TRBV30 to TRBJ1-4, with a weak D call TRBD1 (5 bases). This sequence originates from a middle-aged woman in good health. Some clones in this sample may be carry-over from other donors' samples. Sequenced: PBMCs. The CDR3 reads CAWSPLRGKLFF. CDR3 nucleotide sequence: TGTGCCTGGAGTCCCCTGAGGGGAAAACTGTTTTTT.